This T cell receptor (beta chain) was sequenced during a study of PD-1 blockade in classical Hodgkin lymphoma. The study's findings and limits: Any patient who commenced nivolumab under 1 year after ASCT was excluded. By C4D1 there was a significant rise in CD4+ TCR diversity but not in CD8+ TCR diversity. Baseline TCR diversity was reportedly lower in newly diagnosed patients than healthy donors. For complete responders, baseline diversity was comparable to that of newly diagnosed patients.

Germline-derived CDR1 and CDR2 are SGHVS and FNYEAQ. CDR3 length equals 15 residues. The V gene end was trimmed by 1 base and the J gene end by 2 bases; junction bases not matched to a gene: 5. This clone was seen a single time. Its antigen is still unknown. Time point specified: cycle 4 day 1 (C4D1), after 6 weeks of nivolumab. All trial patients relapsed after autologous stem cell transplantation. Assay: immunoSEQ multiplex PCR; the TCRdb copy retains only in-frame clones and omits some. The sample has roughly 100,000 clones; about 93% are singletons. The chain recombines TRBV7-6 with TRBJ2-7, with TRBD1 matching 7 bases. The sequence derives from a human donor with classical Hodgkin lymphoma. The sample here was peripheral blood mononuclear cells (PBMCs), taken before the fourth cycle of nivolumab. The CDR3 reads CASSLEAGTAYEQYF. The CDR3 region has the DNA TGTGCCAGCAGCTTAGAGGCAGGGACAGCCTACGAGCAGTACTTC.